Listed below are T cell receptor beta chains from one sample, sequenced in a study of early T cells in non-severe SARS-CoV-2 infection. Using its own MiXCR run on the 5' RACE reads, TCRdb lists one record per CDR3 protein. The sample yields roughly 35,000 distinct CDR3 sequences, 9% to 9.5% seen once. Specimen: whole blood. Receptors originate from an adult who was a healthcare worker with PCR-confirmed SARS-CoV-2 infection or an uninfected control (not recorded which). CDR3s include the opening cysteine and the closing phenylalanine or tryptophan. The order of the fields is V gene, D gene, clone size, J gene, CDR3 DNA, CDR3 protein. The D gene is left open where the match is weak. A row's size may be missing; if present it is once, few, many or a size class.

TRBV30,-,many,TRBJ1-3,TGTGCCTGGAGTGTTCCCCTTGGCAGCCCTGGAAACACCATATATTTT,CAWSVPLGSPGNTIYF
TRBV29-1,-,many,TRBJ2-7,TGCAGCGTTGCCTCGGGACAACCTGGGCAGTACTTC,CSVASGQPGQYF
TRBV27,-,-,TRBJ1-1,TGTGCCAGCAGACTTACCGGGGGGGGCGCGAGGAACACTGAAGCTTTCTTT,CASRLTGGGARNTEAFF
TRBV7-9,TRBD1,many,TRBJ1-1,TGTGCCAGCAGCTTACACCAGGACAGGGCTGAAGCTTTCTTT,CASSLHQDRAEAFF
TRBV5-1,-,medium-sized,TRBJ2-1,TGCGCCAGCAGCTTGAGTTTACAGTCTTACAATGAGCAGTTCTTC,CASSLSLQSYNEQFF
TRBV7-6,TRBD1,few,TRBJ1-1,TGTGCCAGCAGCTTAGCGGAGAACAGGGGGAACACTGAAGCTTTCTTT,CASSLAENRGNTEAFF
TRBV19,-,few,TRBJ2-2,TGTGCCAGTAGTATAAAATCAGGGGCGCGGACCGGGGAGCTGTTTTTT,CASSIKSGARTGELFF
TRBV11-2,-,many,TRBJ2-7,TGTGCCAGCAGTCCTACTTCAGGGTTATACGAGCAGTACTTC,CASSPTSGLYEQYF
TRBV6-6,-,many,TRBJ1-2,TGTGCCAGCAGCCTAATTTGGACAGAGGATGGCTACACCTTC,CASSLIWTEDGYTF
TRBV10-1,-,many,TRBJ1-3,TGCGCCAGTCAGCGAAACCCTGGAAACACCATATATTTT,CASQRNPGNTIYF
TRBV11-2,-,many,TRBJ2-3,TGTGCCAGCAGCCCCTCCCGAGCGGCGGCAGATACGCAGTATTTT,CASSPSRAAADTQYF
TRBV7-2,-,few,TRBJ2-7,TGTGCCAGCAGCTTAGATTCGGACTCCCTGGAACCCTACGAGCAGTACTTC,CASSLDSDSLEPYEQYF
TRBV19,TRBD2,many,TRBJ2-5,TGTGCCAGTAGTACGTCTAGCGGGGGGTTCCAAGAGACCCAGTACTTC,CASSTSSGGFQETQYF
TRBV14,-,few,TRBJ1-2,TGTGCCAGCAGCCCAGCCCCGAGCTATGGCTACACCTTC,CASSPAPSYGYTF
TRBV5-1,TRBD1,few,TRBJ2-1,TGCGCCAGCAGCCCTCCCTCCGGGACAGTGCCTTGGAATGAGCAGTTCTTC,CASSPPSGTVPWNEQFF
TRBV16,-,many,TRBJ1-2,TGTGCCAGCAGCCAATGGTGGAACTATGGCTACACCTTC,CASSQWWNYGYTF
TRBV20-1,-,many,TRBJ2-7,TGCAGTGCTAGAGTCTCCCGGACGGATGTTCCTATCTACGAGCAGTACTTC,CSARVSRTDVPIYEQYF
TRBV6-5,-,few,TRBJ1-1,TGTGCCAGCAGTTCGGGGAGAACCAGGAACACTGAAGCTTTCTTT,CASSSGRTRNTEAFF
TRBV20-1,TRBD2,many,TRBJ2-7,TGCAGTGCTAGAGACAGTGGGGGGGTGACCTACGAGCAGTACTTC,CSARDSGGVTYEQYF
TRBV19,-,many,TRBJ1-2,TGTGCCAGTAGTATAAGTTCCTATGGCTACACCTTC,CASSISSYGYTF
TRBV18,-,-,TRBJ2-7,TGTGCCAGCTCACCATACGACGGGACCCCAAACCCGAGAGAGCAGTACTTC,CASSPYDGTPNPREQYF
TRBV5-4,TRBD1,-,TRBJ2-5,TGTGCCAGCAGCGCAGACAGGGAAGAGACCCAGTACTTC,CASSADREETQYF
TRBV7-3,-,-,TRBJ2-1,TGTGCCAGCAGCTTGGGTCCTCCCTCCTACAATGAGCAGTTCTTC,CASSLGPPSYNEQFF
TRBV3-1,-,many,TRBJ2-1,TGTGCCAGCAGCCAAGGGTCGGGGTCCTACAATGAGCAGTTCTTC,CASSQGSGSYNEQFF
TRBV5-6,-,many,TRBJ2-3,TGTGCCAGCAGCTTGCTCCTTGGGGGTGGCACAGATACGCAGTATTTT,CASSLLLGGGTDTQYF
TRBV27,-,medium-sized,TRBJ2-7,TGTGCCAGCAGTTTAGGGACGGGGGCGGTCGAGCAGTACTTC,CASSLGTGAVEQYF
TRBV19,TRBD1,many,TRBJ1-2,TGTGCCAGTAGTTTTGAAGGGACAGATGGCTACACCTTC,CASSFEGTDGYTF
TRBV29-1,TRBD1,-,TRBJ2-5,TGCAGCGAAGGGACAGGCCAAGAGACCCAGTACTTC,CSEGTGQETQYF
TRBV6-2/TRBV6-3,-,many,TRBJ2-3,TGTGCCAGCAGTTACCCCTCCGTGGGGGAGAGCACAGATACGCAGTATTTT,CASSYPSVGESTDTQYF
TRBV10-2,-,many,TRBJ2-6,TGCGCCAGCAGTGAACAGGAGAGCTCTGGGGCCAACGTCCTGACTTTC,CASSEQESSGANVLTF
TRBV10-3,-,-,TRBJ2-7,TGTGCCATCACGCGGGGGCCTCCCTACGAGCAGTACTTC,CAITRGPPYEQYF
TRBV7-2,-,-,TRBJ1-6,TGTGCCAGCAGCCTCTATTCGACAGGACTTAATTCACCCCTCCACTTT,CASSLYSTGLNSPLHF
TRBV6-1,TRBD1,many,TRBJ2-7,TGTGCCAGCAGTGATGGCGGACAGGGACTGTACGAGCAGTACTTC,CASSDGGQGLYEQYF
TRBV28,-,many,TRBJ2-5,TGTGCCAGCAGCGCACAGTCACCAGAGACCCAGTACTTC,CASSAQSPETQYF
TRBV20-1,TRBD2,many,TRBJ2-2,TGCAGTGCTAACCATCGCGGGGGGCCAGGGACCGGGGAGCTGTTTTTT,CSANHRGGPGTGELFF
TRBV7-2,-,-,TRBJ1-4,TGTGCCAGCAGCCCAGCGAGGGTTGATGAAAAACTGTTTTTT,CASSPARVDEKLFF
TRBV10-1,TRBD1,many,TRBJ1-6,TGCGCCAGCAGTGAGTTGACAGGGTGGAATTCACCCCTCCACTTT,CASSELTGWNSPLHF
TRBV11-3,-,many,TRBJ2-2,TGTGCCAGCAGCTTAGAGGGGGATTCCACCGGGGAGCTGTTTTTT,CASSLEGDSTGELFF
TRBV29-1,-,many,TRBJ1-1,TGCAGCGTTGCCGGGTCGAACACTGAAGCTTTCTTT,CSVAGSNTEAFF
TRBV27,TRBD2,many,TRBJ2-7,TGTGCCAGCAGCCGGCGGGGGGCCCTCTCCTACGAGCAGTACTTC,CASSRRGALSYEQYF
TRBV5-4,-,-,TRBJ2-3,TGTGCCAGCAGCCCTTGGAGCACAGATACGCAGTATTTT,CASSPWSTDTQYF
TRBV7-2,-,few,TRBJ2-3,TGTGCCAGCAGCCCCCAGGGGCTAGCGCGGGGGAATACGCAGTATTTT,CASSPQGLARGNTQYF
TRBV7-9,-,many,TRBJ1-1,TGTGCCAGCAGCTTGGGGTCGCAGGTTTCCACTGAAGCTTTCTTT,CASSLGSQVSTEAFF
TRBV7-6,-,many,TRBJ2-3,TGTGCCAGCAGCTTCACCCAGGGGGATACGCAGTATTTT,CASSFTQGDTQYF
TRBV2,-,many,TRBJ2-1,TGTGCCAGCCGGGAATACAATGAGCAGTTCTTC,CASREYNEQFF
TRBV21-1,-,few,TRBJ2-3,TGTGCCAGCAGCAAAGAAGCCCAGGGGGAAATAGATACGCAGTATTTT,CASSKEAQGEIDTQYF
TRBV12-3/TRBV12-4,TRBD2,few,TRBJ2-1,TGTGCCGCGAGGCTTAGCGGGGGGGCTGGAAATGAGCAGTTCTTC,CAARLSGGAGNEQFF
TRBV29-1,-,many,TRBJ1-5,TGCAGCGTTGTAATCCAGCCCCAGGGCAATCAGCCCCAGCATTTT,CSVVIQPQGNQPQHF
TRBV6-5,-,few,TRBJ2-7,TGTGCCAGCAGACCCGACACGGGACGGACCTACGAGCAGTACTTC,CASRPDTGRTYEQYF
TRBV5-1,-,-,TRBJ2-7,TGCGCCAGCAGCTTGGCGGTATTGGAGGTTATAGTGGAAGAGCAGTACTTC,CASSLAVLEVIVEEQYF
TRBV5-1,-,-,TRBJ2-3,TGCGCCAGCAGCTCTCAGGGGAGCGGCACAGATACGCAGTATTTT,CASSSQGSGTDTQYF
TRBV20-1,-,-,TRBJ2-7,TGCAGGGCATCGGGACACCTCCCTTACGAGCAGTACTTC,CRASGHLPYEQYF
TRBV4-3,-,many,TRBJ1-3,TGCGCCAGCAGCCAATACCTAGGGGGAGAGACCCTTTTT,CASSQYLGGETLF
TRBV30,-,many,TRBJ1-2,TGTGCCTGGAGTGGCCCCTACACAGGGAGCAACTATGGCTACACCTTC,CAWSGPYTGSNYGYTF
TRBV6-6,-,many,TRBJ2-7,TGTGCCAGCAGCTCCCGGGAGGGGGCCTATGGCTACGAGCAGTACTTC,CASSSREGAYGYEQYF